This T cell receptor (beta chain) was retrieved from a study of a mutant IDH1 vaccine in newly diagnosed glioma. Study at large: Previous treatment comprised radiotherapy, temozolomide, or both, mostly both.

Germline V lookup: CDR1 SGHRS, CDR2 YFSETQ. The V end lost 1 base, the J end lost 0 bases, and 6 bases lay between the germline ends. The CDR3 runs 14 residues. Concerning this clone itself: Its antigen is unknown.

Study results and limitations: Pseudoprogression appeared independent of alterations in top peripheral clonotypes.

Regarding time point: baseline, week 1 (first vaccination visit). Treatment defined: pre-vaccination baseline after standard-of-care therapy. Clones were sequenced by immunoSEQ multiplex PCR, and TCRdb holds only the in-frame ones, with some missing. The table shows approximately 70,000 clones, with around 86% occurring only once. This specimen consisted of PBMCs, obtained from a glioma patient treated with radiotherapy, temozolomide or both. The TCR was taken from a man in his thirties or forties with glioma. The chain carries TRBV5-1 and TRBJ2-3, with no clear D. This chain's CDR3 is CASSLLSSTDTQYF. Here the CDR3 DNA reads TGCGCCAGCAGCTTGTTGTCGAGCACAGATACGCAGTATTTT.